These 32 T cell receptor beta chains were sequenced from one sample in a study of T-cell reconstitution after alpha-beta-depleted transplantation in children. A TCRbeta library incorporating unique molecular identifiers was prepared. TCRdb analysed the PCR reads with MiXCR anew, one entry per CDR3 protein. There are about 350,000 distinct CDR3 sequences in the sample; under 20% occur only once, and approximately 38% lies in the top ten. The sequencing here drew on PBMCs, mostly from graft donor cells, taken 360 days after TCRalphabeta/CD19-depleted stem cell transplant. The receptors originated from a male patient aged 2-9 years who had a stem cell transplant for acute lymphoblastic leukemia, so the T cells may come from the graft donor.

The gene calls are TRBV28 and TRBJ1-1; the D is unclear. The CDR3 is 15 amino acids. V shed 4 bases and J shed 3 bases, with 15 bases lying between them. The germline V gene encodes CDR1 MDHEN and CDR2 SYDVKM. The CDR3 nucleotides are TGTGCCAGCAGTTCCTCCCTTCGGAGCTACACTGAAGCTTTCTTT. Amino acids: CASSSSLRSYTEAFF.

This clonotype was seen a handful of times. The chain couples TRBV15 to TRBJ1-1; 10 bases are shared with TRBD1. Trimming removed 3 bases from V and 5 bases from J; junction bases left unmatched: 6. CDR1 LNHNV and CDR2 YYDKDF come from the germline V gene (reference sequence). The CDR3 extends over 15 amino acids. As DNA, the CDR3 is TGTGCCACCAGCAGCCCGGGACAGGGGTGGACTGAAGCTTTCTTT. Its translation: CATSSPGQGWTEAFF.

In this sample, this clonotype turned up a few times. This sequence joins TRBV13 and TRBJ2-2; no firm D call. This CDR3 has 12 residues. Germline-derived CDR1 and CDR2 are PRHDT and FYEKMQ (reference sequence). V lost 7 bases, J lost 4 bases, and 7 bases lay in between. The CDR3 DNA reads TGTGCCAGCACGGACGGCACCGGGGAGCTGTTTTTT. It encodes CASTDGTGELFF.

The chain joins TRBV7-2 to TRBJ2-2; TRBD2 might be the D (5 bases). Germline CDR1 and CDR2: SGHTA and FQGNSA. The V end was cut by 0 bases, the J end by 2 bases, with 10 bases between. This CDR3 region has 16 residues. CDR3 residues: CASSLAGGLNTGELFF. Here the CDR3 DNA reads TGTGCCAGCAGCTTAGCAGGCGGGCTAAACACCGGGGAGCTGTTTTTT. The variable domain in full, completed from reference TRBV7-2 and TRBJ2-2, reads GAGVSQSPSNKVTEKGKDVELRCDPISGHTALYWYRQSLGQGLEFLIYFQGNSAPDKSGLPSDRFSAERTGGSVSTLTIQRTQQEDSAVYLCASSLAGGLNTGELFFGEGSRLTVL.

This clonotype was counted between two and nine times. V usage is TRBV5-1 and J usage is TRBJ2-5, with 8 bases matching TRBD2. The J segment lost 1 base and the V segment lost 0 bases, leaving 11 bases of the junction unmatched. The CDR3 consists of 18 residues. Germline-derived CDR1 and CDR2 are SGHRS and YFSETQ. The CDR3 sequence is CASSLEASGPGFQETQYF. In DNA form, the CDR3 reads TGCGCCAGCAGCTTGGAGGCTAGCGGGCCCGGTTTCCAAGAGACCCAGTACTTC. Together with reference TRBV5-1 and TRBJ2-5, the CDR3 gives the full variable domain: KAGVTQTPRYLIKTRGQQVTLSCSPISGHRSVSWYQQTPGQGLQFLFEYFSETQRNKGNFPGRFSGRQFSNSRSEMNVSTLELGDSALYLCASSLEASGPGFQETQYFGPGTRLLVL.

This rearrangement joins TRBV5-1 to TRBJ2-1; a weak D match, TRBD1 (6 bases). Trimming took off 4 bases at V and 10 bases at J, with 15 bases between the two ends. The CDR3 extends over 13 amino acids. Germline CDR1 reads SGHRS; CDR2 reads YFSETQ. The CDR3 DNA is TGCGCCAGCAGCGACCGACAGGTAGGGGAGCAGTTCTTC. This codes for CASSDRQVGEQFF.

This chain connects TRBV25-1 to TRBJ2-1, with 13 bases aligning to TRBD2. CDR3 length: 16 amino acids. The V segment lost 7 bases and the J segment 4 bases; nucleotides outside the gene matches: 7. The germline gives CDR1 MGHDK, CDR2 SYGVNS. CDR3 sequence: CASTQPGLAGYNEQFF. The CDR3 DNA is TGTGCCAGCACCCAGCCGGGACTAGCGGGATACAATGAGCAGTTCTTC.

The V gene is TRBV7-3, the J gene TRBJ2-2, with a weak D call TRBD2 (5 bases). Germline V gene lookup returns CDR1 SGHTA and CDR2 FQGTGA. V lost 0 bases to trimming and J lost 0 bases, with 8 bases between them. The CDR3 length is 16 residues. The CDR3 sequence: CASSLTSASNTGELFF. The CDR3 DNA is TGTGCCAGCAGCTTAACTAGCGCGTCGAACACCGGGGAGCTGTTTTTT.

The chain combines TRBV4-2 with TRBJ2-1, with 7 bases fitting TRBD2. CDR3 length: 16 amino acids. Per the germline V gene, CDR1 is LGHNA and CDR2 is YNFKEQ. The trim removed 0 bases at V and 4 bases at J, leaving 6 bases unmatched. CDR3 in DNA: TGTGCCAGCAGCCAAGAGGTACTAGCGCCGTACAATGAGCAGTTCTTC. Its protein product is CASSQEVLAPYNEQFF.

The genes are TRBV5-5 and TRBJ2-2; maybe TRBD2 (6 bases). CDR3 size: 16 residues. The V gene's germline CDR1 is SGHKS and CDR2 YYEKEE (reference sequence). Trimming took 2 bases from V and 4 from J, leaving 15 bases between them. CDR3 in amino acids: CASSFRGWGVTGELFF. Written as DNA, the CDR3 is TGTGCCAGCAGCTTTCGCGGTTGGGGGGTCACCGGGGAGCTGTTTTTT.

This clonotype was picked up a small number of times. The chain is built from TRBV4-1 and TRBJ2-5; 9 bases are shared with TRBD2. V trimming: 0 bases; J trimming: 5 bases; junction bases outside the gene matches: 25. CDR1 and CDR2 from the germline V gene are MGHRA and YSYEKL. There are 22 residues in the CDR3. The CDR3 bases are TGCGCCAGCAGCCAAGATCCGACTCCTGGGGTCGCGGGAGGGCCCACCAGGGAGACCCAGTACTTC. This translates into CASSQDPTPGVAGGPTRETQYF.

This clonotype was seen many times. The J gene is TRBJ1-1, the V gene TRBV5-1; D is uncertain. The CDR3 loop spans 12 amino acids. Trimming stripped 7 bases from V and 4 bases from J, with 11 bases between. CDR1 and CDR2 (germline): SGHRS, YFSETQ. CDR3 in amino acids: CASGSFTTEAFF. The CDR3 nucleotides are TGCGCCAGCGGGTCTTTTACCACTGAAGCTTTCTTT.

The J gene is TRBJ2-7, the V gene TRBV3-1; D is ambiguous. The germline V and J ends were trimmed by 2 bases and 6 bases, with 17 bases remaining between them. Germline V gives CDR1 LGHDT, CDR2 YNNKEL (reference sequence). There are 15 residues in the CDR3. CDR3 sequence: CASSQRPVGFLEQYF. The CDR3, as DNA: TGTGCCAGCAGCCAACGTCCCGTAGGGTTTCTCGAGCAGTACTTC.

This sequence joins TRBV4-3 and TRBJ2-2; 7 nucleotides align to TRBD1. Looked up from germline, CDR1 is LGHNA and CDR2 is YSLEER. This CDR3 is built from 18 residues. Trimming removed 3 bases from V and 5 bases from J; junction bases left unmatched: 15. The CDR3 DNA is TGCGCCAGCAGCCAGGTTTCCCGGGACAGAATAATTACCGGGGAGCTGTTTTTT. Its protein product is CASSQVSRDRIITGELFF.

This clonotype has at least ten counts. The gene calls are TRBV12-3 or TRBV12-4 and TRBJ2-7; no reliable D call. CDR3 length: 13 amino acids. Trimming took off 1 base at V and 3 bases at J, with 7 bases between the two ends. The CDR3: CASSLGKDYEQYF. In DNA, the CDR3 is TGTGCCAGCAGTTTAGGCAAGGACTACGAGCAGTACTTC.

The chain joins TRBV27 to TRBJ1-5, with D unclear. Trimming left V 5 bases short and J 0 bases short, with 8 bases between. CDR1 is MNHEY, CDR2 SMNVEV, per germline (reference sequence). The length of the CDR3 is 14 residues. The CDR3 DNA sequence: TGTGCCAGCAGTCAACAGCATAGCAATCAGCCCCAGCATTTT. It encodes CASSQQHSNQPQHF.

This chain connects TRBV27 to TRBJ1-1, with 8 nucleotides matching TRBD1. The CDR3 spans 15 residues. Per germline, CDR1 MNHEY and CDR2 SMNVEV (reference sequence). Trimming at V came to 3 bases and at J to 5 bases, leaving 8 bases not matched to a gene. CDR3 nucleotides: TGTGCCAGCAGTTTTTACGACAGGGGAGGTACTGAAGCTTTCTTT. This codes for CASSFYDRGGTEAFF.

V is TRBV4-2 and J is TRBJ2-3; D call uncertain. Trimming cost V 1 base and J 0 bases, with 14 bases left between them. The CDR3 covers 17 residues. Germline CDR1 reads LGHNA; CDR2 reads YNFKEQ. The CDR3 nucleotides read TGTGCCAGCAGCCAAGTGTCTGGGTATCCAAGCACAGATACGCAGTATTTT. This gives the protein CASSQVSGYPSTDTQYF.

On this clonotype: One junction end disagrees with the germline gene, perhaps due to a read error. The V call is TRBV3-1, the J call TRBJ2-2, with 9 bases matching TRBD1. Germline V gene lookup returns CDR1 LGHDT and CDR2 YNNKEL (reference sequence). CDR3 length: 14 residues. CDR3 region: CSSSQQGADGELFF. DNA for the CDR3: TGTTCCAGCAGCCAACAGGGGGCGGACGGGGAGCTGTTTTTT.

This clonotype turned up a few times. V is TRBV12-3 or TRBV12-4 and J is TRBJ2-3; possible D gene TRBD2, 5 bases. V was pared by 2 bases and J by 0 bases, with 12 bases between. The CDR3 extends over 16 amino acids. DNA of the CDR3: TGTGCCAGCAGTTTAAGATTGGGCGGGAGCACAGATACGCAGTATTTT. It translates to CASSLRLGGSTDTQYF.

CDR3 in DNA: TGCAGTGCTAGAGCTCCTTTAGGACAGGGTAACCCCTTGAACACCGGGGAGCTGTTTTTT. This sequence encodes CSARAPLGQGNPLNTGELFF. The chain is built from TRBV20-1 and TRBJ2-2, with 8 bases fitting TRBD1. With 1 base clipped from V and 1 base from J, the junction kept 17 bases outside the gene matches. Germline CDR1 and CDR2: DFQATT and SNEGSKA (reference sequence). The CDR3 contains 20 residues.

This clonotype was counted at least ten times. J is TRBJ2-7 and V is TRBV4-1; 7 bases are shared with TRBD2. This CDR3 comprises 18 residues. Germline loops: CDR1 MGHRA, CDR2 YSYEKL. The V gene end was trimmed by 0 bases and the J gene end by 2 bases; junction bases not matched to a gene: 13. The CDR3: CASSQDPLHRTRTYEQYF. CDR3 DNA: TGCGCCAGCAGCCAAGATCCCCTACATAGGACTAGGACCTACGAGCAGTACTTC.

This clonotype was detected many times. The chain links TRBV10-2 to TRBJ1-1, with unresolved D. With 5 bases removed from V and 0 bases from J, the gap between germline ends came to 7 bases. The germline CDR1 and CDR2 sequences are WSHSY and SAAADI. This CDR3 is 13 amino acids long. The CDR3 region has the DNA TGCGCCAGCAGTACACCGATGAACACTGAAGCTTTCTTT. This codes for CASSTPMNTEAFF.

This clonotype was seen repeatedly, ten times or more. An end of the junction differs from the germline gene, which may be a read error. The J gene is TRBJ2-3, the V gene TRBV29-1; 7 bases align to TRBD2. Germline CDR1 and CDR2: SQVTM and ANQGSEA. This CDR3 is built from 14 residues. Here the CDR3 DNA reads TGCAGCGCTGAGGACACGACTAGCACAGATACACAGTATTTT. Protein product: CSAEDTTSTDTQYF.

This clonotype has only a few counts. This chain joins TRBV9 and TRBJ2-1, with TRBD2 identical over 10 bases. Trimming at V came to 0 bases and at J to 1 base, leaving 7 bases not matched to a gene. The CDR3 length is 18 residues. The V gene's germline CDR1 is SGDLS and CDR2 YYNGEE. The CDR3 DNA is TGTGCCAGCAGCGTAGCAAGCGGGAGGGCCGGATCCTACAATGAGCAGTTCTTC. Translating it yields CASSVASGRAGSYNEQFF.

The chain carries TRBV11-2 and TRBJ2-1; D not certain. V was trimmed by 3 bases and J by 5 bases, leaving 8 bases between them. The CDR3 totals 13 residues. Germline V CDR1 and CDR2: SGHAT, FQNNGV. The CDR3 sequence: CASSFGRNNEQFF. In nucleotides, the CDR3 is TGTGCCAGCAGCTTTGGACGGAACAATGAGCAGTTCTTC.

V usage is TRBV6-1 and J usage is TRBJ1-4, with 10 bases matching TRBD1. The CDR3 is made up of 14 amino acids. V lost 6 bases to trimming and J lost 7 bases; unmatched junction nucleotides: 5. In germline, CDR1 is MNHNS, CDR2 SASEGT. CDR3 coding DNA: TGTGCCAGCAGCCAGACAGGGGGCGGTGAAAAACTGTTTTTT. It yields the protein CASSQTGGGEKLFF.

This clonotype was observed a handful of times. The rearrangement links TRBV20-1 to TRBJ2-3; tentative D call: TRBD2 (6 bases). V was cut by 0 bases and J by 1 base, with 17 bases left in between. The CDR3 is 17 residues long. CDR1 is DFQATT, CDR2 SNEGSKA, per germline (reference sequence). The CDR3 DNA reads TGCAGTGCTAGAGATTCTCGAACGGGAGTTGGCACAGATACGCAGTATTTT. Its translation is CSARDSRTGVGTDTQYF.

J is TRBJ2-3 and V is TRBV11-1; D is possibly TRBD1 or TRBD2 (5 bases each). Trimming removed 0 bases from V and 3 bases from J, with 19 bases in between. The CDR3 runs to 18 residues. Germline CDR1 reads SGHAT; CDR2 reads FQDESV (reference sequence). The CDR3 sequence: CASSLARDLWGLTDTQYF. DNA of the CDR3: TGTGCCAGCAGCTTAGCGAGGGATTTGTGGGGGTTGACAGATACGCAGTATTTT.

The table lists this clonotype with a few counts. The chain carries TRBV5-1 and TRBJ1-4, with D unresolved. Germline lookup yields CDR1 SGHRS and CDR2 YFSETQ. Trimming removed 2 bases from V and 0 bases from J, with 11 bases in between. The CDR3 totals 16 residues. CDR3 nucleotide sequence: TGCGCCAGCAGCTTCGGTAGAACTGCAACTAATGAAAAACTGTTTTTT. Translating gives CASSFGRTATNEKLFF.

The V and J genes are TRBV4-3 and TRBJ2-3; D may be TRBD1 (6 bases). From germline, CDR1 is LGHNA and CDR2 YSLEER. The V end lost 1 base, the J end lost 6 bases, and 17 bases lay between the germline ends. This CDR3 has 16 residues. CDR3 DNA sequence: TGCGCCAGCAGCCAAGGAATCCCCCACAGGGCTGATACGCAGTATTTT. Translating gives CASSQGIPHRADTQYF.

There are a few counts of this clonotype. The chain is built from TRBV4-1 and TRBJ2-2, with 8 positions matching TRBD1. There are 17 residues in the CDR3. Trimming cost V 5 bases and J 7 bases; bases outside gene matches: 15. The germline V gene encodes CDR1 MGHRA and CDR2 YSYEKL. The CDR3 is CASSALRAGQVVGELFF. In nucleotides, the CDR3 is TGCGCCAGCAGCGCGCTCCGCGCGGGACAGGTTGTCGGGGAGCTGTTTTTT.